The sequence of this T cell receptor (beta chain) was determined in a study of cytomegalovirus exposure and HLA in healthy donors (dated by TCRdb to about 2017). Study-level background: An earlier analysis of roughly 630 of the donors reported approximately 300 Gb of sequence data and some 120 million unique TCR beta sequences from around 200 million T cells. The number of typed donors differed by locus: 629-630 for A, B, C, DRB1 and DQB1; approximately 520 for DQA1; 606 for DPA1; and roughly 450 for DPB1. Rather than using new phenotypic data, the later analysis identified candidate immune exposures from TCR beta sequences and from how often those sequences occurred across donors. Five DR-DQ haplotypes were handled as single units for association and clustering because linkage in the cohort was strong. Of the 300 to 400 genotyped donors, approximately 83% fell in the genetic ancestry cluster associated with self-reported Caucasian donors. Every discovery cohort repertoire had been produced on one sequencing platform. Along with the approximately 620-subject first cohort, a separate validation cohort of some 130 different subjects was used. In a later genetic analysis, genome-wide SNP genotypes for about 60% of the 666 donors were used, and that subset was treated as a discovery cohort. On average, around 240,000 unique TCR beta nucleotide sequences were sequenced per donor among about 400 genotyped donors of the cohort, with around 19% of those sequences being non-productive. Class I and class II HLA loci were covered by the typing at four-digit resolution. Donor age, sex, ethnicity and CMV serostatus were compiled alongside the repertoire data. An earlier analysis of some 600 of the donors applied high-throughput TCR beta sequencing to assess whether each TCR beta V gene segment acted as functional or pseudogenic. Around 330 gigabases of sequencing data and approximately 92 million unique TCR sequences made up an early release that covered roughly 670 HLA-typed donors. To study patterns of TCR occurrence, a later analysis re-analyzed previously published TCR beta repertoires from 650 to 750 donors and added high-resolution HLA genotyping. The study was designed to test whether signatures of past pathogen exposure could be identified by cataloging public T cell receptors. The study profiled the T cell repertoires of around 700 subjects by immunosequencing and related them to cytomegalovirus serostatus. High-throughput TCR immunosequencing, statistical association of individual TCRs with disease status, and machine learning were combined to predict cytomegalovirus infection status.

In total, over 600 healthy bone marrow donors made up the cohort. All cohort members were sampled while nominally healthy, although unrecorded immune exposures were likely present. The donor was CMV seropositive and was included in the group of 250 to 350 seropositive cohort members. Each donor provided a peripheral blood sample, and peripheral blood mononuclear cells were used for TCR beta sequencing. The Qiagen DNeasy Blood Extraction Kit was used to extract genomic DNA from the blood cell samples. What the authors observed across the whole study: When HLA alleles, especially DR and DQ, strongly co-occurred, TCR associations were difficult to assign to individual alleles. Linkage disequilibrium might explain the correlated functional status among segregating V segments, but an unknown experimental factor could not be excluded. At a false discovery rate of 0.05, a later analysis linked under 20,000 TCR beta sequences to specific HLA alleles. V-gene and J-gene trimming of TCR beta chains was associated with a missense DCLRE1C variant in a later genetic analysis, and the association was replicated in an independent cohort. A total of about 180 TCR beta chains were listed by the study as associated with cytomegalovirus. A later analysis found that HLA-associated TCR beta chains were more clonally expanded and had lower generation probabilities than equally common non-associated chains. Most TCR sequences were observed very rarely across donors, whereas some public TCRs were present in many individuals. Immune exposure information for the cohort was limited to CMV serostatus. Roughly uniform sequencing depth across donors was assumed in presence/absence analyses, although this assumption may not hold. A cluster of highly shared sequence variants was judged likely to represent a technical artifact of the sequencing pipeline. In both the original and validation cohorts, the classifier was reported to diagnose cytomegalovirus status with high specificity and sensitivity. The authors suggested that the approach could potentially be generalized to other disease states and immunological phenotypes. Because counts were too low, roughly 17 rarely observed V segments, including chromosome 9 orphons, were left out of the earlier analysis of some 600 of the donors. A later analysis found that most CMV-associated TCR beta chains appeared HLA-restricted, with HLA associations seemingly driven largely by CMV exposure. Because HLA typing was missing for some donors at each locus, association tests included only the typed subset. Some IMGT-functional V segments, including TRBV6-2 and TRBV6-3, could not be distinguished by the 87-base-pair reads and were therefore excluded. According to a later analysis, TCR association rates differed among HLA loci, with DRB1 alleles showing the most associated TCRs and HLA-C alleles showing the fewest. According to a later genetic analysis, donors in an Asian-associated ancestry cluster had fewer N-insertions in productive TCRs than the roughly 660-donor mean. A further reported finding was that TCR beta sequences accurately predicted the HLA-A and HLA-B alleles for most subjects in the first cohort. Broadly in line with IMGT annotations, most TCR beta V segments showed up in productive rearrangements about 90% or about 30% of the time in an earlier analysis of roughly 590 of the donors. In this cohort, only TCR beta chains were sequenced, and detectable features were limited by the absence of alpha or paired-chain data. According to a later analysis, parvovirus B19, influenza, CMV and Epstein-Barr virus appeared linked to several top co-occurrence clusters. In vitro tests confirmed that a few of the cytomegalovirus-associated TCR beta chains recognize cytomegalovirus antigens.

This clone turned up a few times. Its specific antigen is unknown. No base quality values were provided; no much bigger clone lies one nucleotide off. CDR1 and CDR2 (LNHDA, SQIVND) derive from the germline V gene (reference sequence). Trimming at the junction amounts to 7 bases on V and 1 base on J, and the germline ends lie 4 bases apart. From the cysteine through the phenylalanine, the CDR3 covers 12 amino acids. Only CDR3 DNA is held: 36 bases, read in frame from base 1. Library construction relied on the immunoSEQ multiplex PCR assay. The multiplex PCR relied on a mix of 60 forward primers for TCR Vbeta segments and 13 reverse primers for TCR Jbeta segments. Amplification of the CDR3 region of rearranged TCR beta genes was performed with a multiplex PCR assay on genomic DNA. Amplified TCR beta libraries were sequenced as 87-base-pair reads on the Illumina HiSeq System. As for how the authors treated the data: A later analysis counted about 76 million unique TCR beta chains across the 690 or so repertoires, and 9.5 million to 11 million of these chains were shared by at least two donors. Raw reads were error-corrected and collapsed into unique sequences by a nearest-neighbor algorithm in which closely related sequences were merged to remove PCR and sequencing errors. To assign V, D and J gene segments, CDR3 sequences were aligned to IMGT reference sequences. For a sequence to be retained, a match of at least six nucleotides was required to both a V gene segment and a J gene segment. A rearrangement counted as productive if the CDR3 had no stop codons and remained in frame with V and J, and every other rearrangement counted as non-productive. Following IMGT convention, CDR3 was defined as the stretch from the second conserved V-encoded cysteine to the conserved J-encoded phenylalanine. In an earlier analysis of around 540 of the donors, sequences lacking an unambiguous match to a single V gene segment were excluded. In an earlier analysis of approximately 560 of the donors, a V segment was called functional when productive rearrangements were above 56.7%, and segregating when the standard deviation between donors exceeded 5%. A statistical classification framework was built for diagnosing cytomegalovirus status from the catalog of TCR beta chain sequences. V and J gene assignment, in a later analysis, came from comparing TCR nucleotide sequences with IMGT/GENE-DB human TR gene sequences. In a later analysis, CDR3 sequences and most-parsimonious VDJ recombination scenarios were assigned using the TCRdist pipeline. In a later analysis, each TCR beta chain was defined by its CDR3 amino acid sequence together with its V-gene family, and reads without a unique V-gene family were excluded. In a later analysis, approximately 640 highly shared, low-generation-probability nucleotide sequences were removed to address suspected cross-contamination and a sequencing artifact. A later analysis calculated a clonal expansion index for each public chain from normalized within-repertoire ranks of inferred template counts. A later analysis computed generation probabilities with a VDJ recombination model fitted to out-of-frame rearrangements, and checked the results against IGoR. Hypergeometric tests were used in a later analysis to score TCR-TCR, TCR-HLA and TCR-CMV co-occurrence, with a repertoire-size bias correction applied to the TCR pairs. In a later analysis, false discovery rates were estimated by permuting HLA or CMV assignments 20 times. In a later analysis, co-occurring TCRs were grouped using DBSCAN, with TCRdist sequence similarity added in when clustering inside HLA-allele-positive subsets. Repertoires with fewer than 30,000 or more than 120,000 public chains, plus five repertoires with anomalous nucleotide sharing, were excluded from co-occurrence clustering. Here the immuneACCESS table is served through TCRdb, limited to in-frame sequences with V and J called. Missing clones are a known gap in these copies; in checked studies unresolved V genes cover under half, and the rest lacks a known reason. V, J and clone size are taken as reported in that table, and D and trimming were inferred from the DNA itself. The sample table records 120,000 or so clones; 75% to 85% of these occur just once. Clones ranked in the top ten supply 8.9% of the sample.

The chain is encoded by TRBV19 joined to TRBJ2-2; no D gene can be assigned with confidence. The receptor's source is a young man in good health and CMV-seropositive. Sequences were obtained from PBMCs. The base sequence is TGTGCCAGTAATCAGAACACCGGGGAGCTGTTTTTT. It codes for CASNQNTGELFF.